These T cell receptor beta chains were read from a single sample in a study of shared clonotypes between healthy human individuals. Method: immunoSEQ multiplex PCR; TCRdb's copy keeps in-frame clones and lacks some. Of around 2,000,000 clones in the sample, less than 95% were seen once. Sequencing used naive CD8+ T cells sorted from blood. The source of these receptors is a man younger than 30 in good health. Both conserved end residues are part of each CDR3. D genes are given only for firm matches. For some rows the clone size is stated as once, few or many, or as a class when expanded; others skip it.

>TRBV11-2|NA|TRBJ2-1|NA
CASSLVEGGVIEQFF
TGTGCCAGCAGCTTAGTAGAGGGAGGAGTTATTGAGCAGTTCTTC
>TRBV6-1|NA|TRBJ1-4|TRBD1
CASSEEAGQGKLFF
TGTGCCAGCAGTGAAGAGGCGGGACAGGGTAAACTGTTTTTT
>TRBV6-6|few|TRBJ1-5|NA
CASSRDSGHQPQHF
TGTGCCAGCAGCCGTGACAGTGGCCATCAGCCCCAGCATTTT
>TRBV14|NA|TRBJ2-7|NA
CASSQERDGPYEQYF
TGTGCCAGCAGCCAAGAGCGGGACGGACCCTACGAGCAGTACTTC
>TRBV5-1|NA|TRBJ2-7|NA
CASSWSDNSYEQYF
TGCGCCAGCAGCTGGTCAGATAACTCCTACGAGCAGTACTTC
>TRBV14|few|TRBJ2-7|NA
CASSQGYEQYF
TGTGCCAGCAGCCAAGGCTACGAGCAGTACTTC
>TRBV27|NA|TRBJ1-3|NA
CASSQGFQGNTIYF
TGTGCCAGCAGCCAAGGGTTCCAAGGAAACACCATATATTTT
>TRBV5-6|NA|TRBJ2-7|TRBD2
CASSPIAGGANEQYF
TGTGCCAGCAGCCCCATAGCGGGGGGCGCCAACGAGCAGTACTTC
>TRBV27|NA|TRBJ2-1|NA
CASGEQGAYNEQFF
TGTGCCAGTGGGGAACAGGGAGCATACAATGAGCAGTTCTTC
>TRBV21-1|once|TRBJ2-7|NA
CASSNRDRRTYEQYF
TGTGCCAGCAGCAACCGGGACAGGAGAACCTACGAGCAGTACTTC
>TRBV10-2|NA|TRBJ1-2|TRBD1
CASSEVTGLLWYGYTF
TGCGCCAGCAGTGAGGTGACAGGGCTTCTTTGGTATGGCTACACCTTC
>TRBV15|NA|TRBJ1-1|NA
CATSDAGTEAFF
TGTGCCACCAGCGATGCAGGGACTGAAGCTTTCTTT
>TRBV10-3|NA|TRBJ1-4|NA
CAISEEGEKLFF
TGTGCCATCAGTGAGGAGGGGGAAAAACTGTTTTTT